These 30 T cell receptor beta chains were all obtained from the same sample, sequenced in a study of shared clonotypes between healthy human individuals (dated by TCRdb to about 2020). Libraries were built with the immunoSEQ multiplex PCR assay. TCRdb provides this immuneACCESS table in a form limited to in-frame rearrangements. Some clones are lacking; in checked studies, under half of them reflect an unresolved V gene, and why the rest are absent is not known. Within this sample are roughly 1.4 million clones, with roughly 98.5% of them counted one time only. The top ten constitute 0.36% of the sample. Sequencing input: naive CD4+ T cells sorted from blood. The sample's cell subset or site, from its label and the paper: CD45RA+ positively selected. The receptors shown here come from a man aged 25-40 years in good health.

This chain connects TRBV18 to TRBJ2-5, with D perhaps given as TRBD1 or TRBD2 (6 bases each). Trimming shortened V by 3 bases and J by 4 bases, and 24 bases separated the two germline ends. The CDR3 totals 18 residues. The germline V gene encodes CDR1 KGHSH and CDR2 LQKENI. CDR3 nucleotides: TGTGCCAGCTCACCCCTTGTTATAACAGGGACTGGTGGAGAGACCCAGTACTTC. Translation gives CASSPLVITGTGGETQYF.

The CDR3 nucleotides are TGTGCCAGCAGCTTAGGGGCTGGGTCCACCGGGGAGCTGTTTTTT. Protein product: CASSLGAGSTGELFF. The rearrangement uses TRBV7-2 and TRBJ2-2; D not certain. Looked up from germline, CDR1 is SGHTA and CDR2 is FQGNSA. There are 15 residues in the CDR3. V was shortened by 1 base and J by 4 bases, with 10 bases between the two germline ends.

The V and J genes are TRBV28 and TRBJ1-1; the D gene is possibly TRBD1 (5 bases). This CDR3 is 13 amino acids long. V lost 7 bases to trimming and J lost 6 bases, with 15 bases between them. Looked up from germline, CDR1 is MDHEN and CDR2 is SYDVKM. CDR3 coding DNA: TGTGCCAGCACCGCGCTGGGGGGGTCTGAAGCTTTCTTT. It is translated as CASTALGGSEAFF.

The chain has TRBV29-1 and TRBJ2-3; 10 bases align to TRBD2. Germline loops: CDR1 SQVTM, CDR2 ANQGSEA. V trimming: 4 bases; J trimming: 6 bases; junction bases outside the gene matches: 10. The CDR3 consists of 15 residues. The CDR3 bases are TGCAGCGTTGGAGGGGCTAGCGGGAGTCCGGATACGCAGTATTTT. Its translation: CSVGGASGSPDTQYF.

In DNA, the CDR3 is TGTGCCAGCATCCCAGGGGGGATAATGCGTTACACTGAAGCTTTCTTT. It translates to CASIPGGIMRYTEAFF. This chain links TRBV5-6 with TRBJ1-1; 7 nucleotides match TRBD1. This CDR3 spans 16 amino acids. The junction had 14 bases not matched to a gene; V was cut back by 6 bases and J by 3 bases. Germline-derived CDR1 and CDR2 are SGHDT and YYEEEE.

The chain combines TRBV30 with TRBJ2-6; D gene ambiguous. Trimming left V 0 bases short and J 0 bases short, with 12 bases between. This CDR3 contains 17 residues. Germline V gene lookup returns CDR1 GTSNPN and CDR2 SVGIG (reference sequence). CDR3 in DNA: TGTGCCTGGAGTGTGGCCAGAGTTCCCTCTGGGGCCAACGTCCTGACTTTC. Its protein product is CAWSVARVPSGANVLTF.

The rearrangement links TRBV10-3 to TRBJ1-5; D is ambiguous. The CDR3 is 12 amino acids. V was cut by 0 bases and J by 9 bases, with 6 bases left in between. Germline assignment: CDR1 ENHRY and CDR2 SYGVKD. CDR3 residues: CAISESAGPQHF. CDR3 in DNA: TGTGCCATCAGTGAGTCGGCGGGGCCCCAGCATTTT.

The chain combines TRBV27 with TRBJ1-5; no reliable D call. V lost 5 bases and J 4 bases, leaving 12 bases between the germline ends. CDR3 length: 14 amino acids. Germline CDR1 reads MNHEY; CDR2 reads SMNVEV (reference sequence). Here the CDR3 DNA reads TGTGCCAGCAGTACAACGAACAGAAATCAGCCCCAGCATTTT. It yields the protein CASSTTNRNQPQHF.

This chain connects TRBV6-6 to TRBJ2-3; D is perhaps TRBD2 (6 bases). Germline values: CDR1 MNHNY, CDR2 SVGAGI (reference sequence). This CDR3 region has 15 residues. V gave up 0 bases and J gave up 2 bases, with 9 bases separating them. CDR3 sequence (DNA): TGTGCCAGCAGTTACTCTCCGGGGGACACAGATACGCAGTATTTT. As protein: CASSYSPGDTDTQYF.

The rearrangement links TRBV2 to TRBJ2-1, with D tentatively TRBD2 (6 bases). V was cut by 6 bases and J by 8 bases, with 20 bases left in between. Germline CDR1 reads SNHLY; CDR2 reads FYNNEI. The CDR3 is 15 residues long. The CDR3 bases are TGTGCCAGCAGGACACACAGAGGAACTAGCTATGAGCAGTTCTTC. Residues: CASRTHRGTSYEQFF.

In this sample, this clone turned up once. The chain employs TRBV20-1 and TRBJ2-7; no definite D call. Germline CDR1 DFQATT, CDR2 SNEGSKA (reference sequence). The CDR3 contains 10 residues. Trimming stripped 0 bases from V and 10 bases from J, with 7 bases between. The CDR3 nucleotides read TGCAGTGCTAGAGATGGAACCCAGTACTTC. Protein product: CSARDGTQYF.

This chain connects TRBV7-9 to TRBJ2-7; tentatively, D is TRBD1 (6 bases). Germline V gives CDR1 SEHNR, CDR2 FQNEAQ (reference sequence). The V end was cut by 6 bases, the J end by 0 bases, with 15 bases between. The CDR3 sequence is 15 residues long. CDR3 loop: CASRDFRTVSYEQYF. The CDR3, as DNA: TGTGCCAGCAGGGACTTCCGGACAGTCTCCTACGAGCAGTACTTC. The whole variable domain, filled in from reference TRBV7-9 and TRBJ2-7, reads DTGVSQNPRHKITKRGQNVTFRCDPISEHNRLYWYRQTLGQGPEFLTYFQNEAQLEKSRLLSDRFSAERPKGSFSTLEIQRTEQGDSAMYLCASRDFRTVSYEQYFGPGTRLTVT.

The chain combines TRBV12-5 with TRBJ2-1; D may match TRBD1 or TRBD2 (5 bases each). The CDR3 loop spans 17 amino acids. V was clipped by 0 bases and J by 13 bases, with 25 bases between them. The germline CDR1 and CDR2 sequences are LGHNT and FRNRAP. For the CDR3, the DNA is TGTGCTAGTGGTTTGGTACTGGGACCAGATAACGAAAACTTACAGTTCTTC. This encodes CASGLVLGPDNENLQFF.

This chain joins TRBV5-1 and TRBJ1-4; D perhaps matches TRBD1 (5 bases). The ends were cut back, 0 bases at V and 2 bases at J, with 8 bases in the middle. This CDR3 is 15 amino acids long. Germline assignment: CDR1 SGHRS and CDR2 YFSETQ. The chain's CDR3 is CASSLGGQTNEKLFF. CDR3 DNA sequence: TGCGCCAGCAGCTTGGGGGGCCAGACTAATGAAAAACTGTTTTTT.

The V call is TRBV28, the J call TRBJ1-4, with TRBD1 matching over 10 bases. Trimming removed 5 bases from V and 7 bases from J; junction bases left unmatched: 7. This CDR3 is built from 15 residues. CDR1 MDHEN and CDR2 SYDVKM come from the germline V gene. This CDR3 is CASSPTGQGSEKLFF. DNA for the CDR3: TGTGCCAGCAGTCCGACGGGACAGGGGAGTGAAAAACTGTTTTTT.

The chain carries TRBV6-5 and TRBJ1-5; tentative D call: TRBD1 (6 bases). With 3 bases removed from V and 3 bases from J, the gap between germline ends came to 15 bases. The CDR3 is made up of 16 amino acids. Germline CDR1 and CDR2: MNHEY and SVGAGI. CDR3 nucleotides: TGTGCCAGCAGTTATCGGGGGGCGGGCTCCAATCAGCCCCAGCATTTT. Its protein is CASSYRGAGSNQPQHF.

V gene TRBV7-2 combines with J gene TRBJ2-1; D is ambiguous. Between the trimmed V and J ends, which lost 2 bases and 0 bases, there was a span of 11 bases. The CDR3 runs to 16 residues. In germline, CDR1 is SGHTA, CDR2 FQGNSA. CDR3 sequence (DNA): TGTGCCAGCAGCTTATTGGGGTCCAACTCCTACAATGAGCAGTTCTTC. It translates to CASSLLGSNSYNEQFF.

The rearrangement links TRBV7-2 to TRBJ2-5; D uncertain. The J call may be mistaken, given a closer DNA end match to TRBJ2-7. The CDR3 has 13 amino acids. The V gene's germline CDR1 is SGHTA and CDR2 FQGNSA. The DNA of the CDR3 is TGTGCCAGCAGCTTAGGAACTCAATACGAGCAGTACTTC. Its translation: CASSLGTQYEQYF.

This sequence joins TRBV4-1 and TRBJ2-3; D may be TRBD1 or TRBD2 (5 bases each). Germline V gene lookup returns CDR1 MGHRA and CDR2 YSYEKL. The CDR3 length is 15 residues. Between the trimmed V and J ends, which lost 4 bases and 6 bases, there was a span of 17 bases. The CDR3 reads CASSRLGESGDTQYF. CDR3 sequence (DNA): TGCGCCAGCAGCCGCCTAGGGGAGAGTGGGGATACGCAGTATTTT.

The rearrangement joins TRBV19 to TRBJ1-2, with D uncertain. The CDR3 has 14 amino acids. Germline CDR1 LNHDA, CDR2 SQIVND (reference sequence). Trimming cost V 1 base and J 8 bases, with 14 bases left between them. The CDR3 region has the DNA TGTGCCAGTAGTATAGGAGGCTGGGAATACGGCTACACCTTC. This sequence encodes CASSIGGWEYGYTF.

The chain joins TRBV29-1 to TRBJ1-2; D is uncertain. Between the trimmed V and J ends, which lost 4 bases and 7 bases, there was a span of 10 bases. The germline V gene has CDR1 SQVTM and CDR2 ANQGSEA. The length of the CDR3 is 11 residues. CDR3 DNA sequence: TGCAGCGTTGTAGCAGGCGGTGGCTACACCTTC. Its translation is CSVVAGGGYTF.

This rearrangement joins TRBV18 to TRBJ1-4; D uncertain. Per the germline V gene, CDR1 is KGHSH and CDR2 is LQKENI. This CDR3 contains 16 residues. The V end lost 5 bases, the J end lost 2 bases, and 15 bases lay between the germline ends. The CDR3 here is CASSSQTAGTNEKLFF. CDR3 nucleotides: TGTGCCAGCTCATCGCAGACGGCGGGGACTAATGAAAAACTGTTTTTT.

The V and J genes are TRBV19 and TRBJ2-1; 8 positions match TRBD2. This CDR3 region has 15 residues. Trimming at V came to 3 bases and at J to 3 bases, leaving 4 bases not matched to a gene. In germline, CDR1 is LNHDA, CDR2 SQIVND (reference sequence). The CDR3 protein is CASSMGGRHYNEQFF. CDR3 DNA sequence: TGTGCCAGTAGTATGGGCGGGAGGCACTACAATGAGCAGTTCTTC.

V usage is TRBV7-9 and J usage is TRBJ2-5; D is unclear. Germline-derived CDR1 and CDR2 are SEHNR and FQNEAQ (reference sequence). The V and J ends lost 2 bases and 5 bases respectively, with 12 bases between them. There are 14 residues in the CDR3. For the CDR3, the DNA is TGTGCCAGCAGCTTAACCGGGTCCTGGGAGACCCAGTACTTC. It yields the protein CASSLTGSWETQYF.

Points on this clone: At one end the junction does not follow the germline gene, possibly because of a read error. The CDR3 sequence: CASSSSRTGAVHF. CDR3 nucleotides: TGTGCCAGCAGCTCCTCTCGGACAGGGGCCGTACACTTC. This chain connects TRBV7-3 to TRBJ2-7, with 9 positions matching TRBD1. Germline CDR1 and CDR2: SGHTA and FQGTGA. The CDR3 consists of 13 residues. Complete variable domain (other parts from reference TRBV7-3 and TRBJ2-7): GAGVSQTPSNKVTEKGKYVELRCDPISGHTALYWYRQSLGQGPEFLIYFQGTGAADDSGLPNDRFFAVRPEGSVSTLKIQRTERGDSAVYLCASSSSRTGAVHFGPGTRLTVT.

J is TRBJ1-5 and V is TRBV6-1, with D possibly being TRBD1 (6 bases). V dropped 4 bases and J dropped 2 bases, with 12 bases sitting between them. Germline CDR1 is MNHNS and CDR2 is SASEGT. The CDR3 sequence is 15 residues long. The CDR3 protein is CASSGGDTGNQPQHF. The CDR3, as DNA: TGTGCCAGCAGTGGGGGGGACACTGGCAATCAGCCCCAGCATTTT.

This chain joins TRBV28 and TRBJ2-7, with D possibly TRBD1 on 6 matching bases. CDR3 size: 15 residues. Germline CDR1 is MDHEN and CDR2 is SYDVKM. The V end lost 2 bases, the J end lost 2 bases, and 13 bases lay between the germline ends. This CDR3 reads CASSLVGQRAYEQYF. The CDR3 DNA reads as TGTGCCAGCAGTTTAGTAGGACAGCGAGCCTACGAGCAGTACTTC.

J is TRBJ2-5 and V is TRBV4-3; 7 nucleotides line up with TRBD2. V shed 2 bases and J 5 bases; nucleotides not matched to a gene: 2. Germline lookup yields CDR1 LGHNA and CDR2 YSLEER. This CDR3 is built from 13 residues. This chain's CDR3 is CASSQWGGETQYF. The CDR3 bases are TGCGCCAGCAGCCAATGGGGAGGGGAGACCCAGTACTTC.

J is TRBJ2-5 and V is TRBV30; D gene unclear. CDR1 and CDR2 from the germline V gene are GTSNPN and SVGIG (reference sequence). The V end lost 1 base, the J end lost 3 bases, and 6 bases lay between the germline ends. This CDR3 has 12 amino acids. CDR3 residues: CAWSGVEETQYF. Here the CDR3 DNA reads TGTGCCTGGAGTGGGGTAGAAGAGACCCAGTACTTC. The full variable domain, its missing parts supplied by reference TRBV30 and TRBJ2-5, is SQTIHQWPATLVQPVGSPLSLECTVEGTSNPNLYWYRQAAGRGLQLLFYSVGIGQISSEVPQNLSASRPQDRQFILSSKKLLLSDSGFYLCAWSGVEETQYFGPGTRLLVL.

This clone has only one observation. V and J are TRBV5-1 and TRBJ2-5; 7 positions agree with TRBD1. Germline-derived CDR1 and CDR2 are SGHRS and YFSETQ. CDR3 length: 15 amino acids. V was pared by 4 bases and J by 4 bases, with 10 bases of the junction left unmatched. This CDR3 reads CASSPNLRQGETQYF. DNA of the CDR3: TGCGCCAGCAGCCCCAACCTAAGACAGGGAGAGACCCAGTACTTC.